Listed here are 9 T cell receptor beta chains from one sample, sequenced in a study of shared clonotypes between healthy human individuals. Profiled with immunoSEQ multiplex PCR; TCRdb holds only in-frame clones, not every one. The table records roughly 1,000,000 clones, around three quarters of them present only once. The specimen sequenced was memory CD4+ T cells from PBMCs. As to subset: CD45RA-negative fraction. These receptors were obtained from a young man in good health. Some clones in this sample may be carry-over from other donors' samples.

This sequence joins TRBV10-3 and TRBJ1-1; 10 bases map to TRBD1. Germline V lookup: CDR1 ENHRY, CDR2 SYGVKD. The CDR3 length is 17 residues. Losses at the gene ends were 7 bases for V and 4 bases for J; bases not matched to a gene: 15. The CDR3 coding sequence is TGTGCCATCATTAAACGGACAGGGGGAATAGCCGCCACTGAAGCTTTCTTT. This translates into CAIIKRTGGIAATEAFF.

This clone was seen a few times. This chain links TRBV9 with TRBJ2-5; TRBD1 agrees at 7 bases. V was clipped by 1 base and J by 1 base; unmatched bases: 4. CDR1 is SGDLS, CDR2 YYNGEE, per germline. This CDR3 spans 15 amino acids. CDR3 amino acids: CASSVITGAQETQYF. In DNA, the CDR3 is TGTGCCAGCAGCGTAATAACAGGGGCCCAAGAGACCCAGTACTTC.

Regarding this clone: This same CDR3 is encoded by further DNA sequences in the sample. The chain is built from TRBV15 and TRBJ2-3; no reliable D call. Trimming took 1 base from V and 4 from J, leaving 3 bases between them. Germline V gene sequence: CDR1 LNHNV, CDR2 YYDKDF (reference sequence). CDR3 size: 12 residues. In DNA, the CDR3 is TGTGCCACCAGCAGAGCTGCAGATACGCAGTATTTT. Translated, it gives CATSRAADTQYF. The full variable domain, rest sourced from reference TRBV15 and TRBJ2-3, is DAMVIQNPRYQVTQFGKPVTLSCSQTLNHNVMYWYQQKSSQAPKLLFHYYDKDFNNEADTPDNFQSRRPNTSFCFLDIRSPGLGDTAMYLCATSRAADTQYFGPGTRLTVL.

The rearrangement links TRBV30 to TRBJ2-1, with D tentatively TRBD1 (6 bases). V lost 1 base to trimming and J lost 15 bases, with 13 bases between them. CDR3 length: 11 amino acids. Germline loops: CDR1 GTSNPN, CDR2 SVGIG (reference sequence). This CDR3 is CAWSARDIRFF. CDR3 nucleotides: TGTGCCTGGAGTGCACGGGACATAAGGTTCTTC.

With regard to this clone: The identical CDR3 is also encoded by other nucleotide sequences in the sample. CDR3 loop: CASSPQETQYF. The CDR3 DNA sequence: TGTGCCAGCTCCCCCCAAGAGACCCAGTACTTC. The chain uses TRBV18 and TRBJ2-5; D call uncertain. The CDR3 covers 11 residues. Trimming shortened V by 6 bases and J by 1 base, and 3 bases separated the two germline ends. From germline, CDR1 is KGHSH and CDR2 LQKENI.

The J gene is TRBJ2-3, the V gene TRBV28; no reliable D call. CDR1 is MDHEN, CDR2 SYDVKM, per germline. The CDR3 runs 12 residues. V lost 10 bases and J lost 4, with 12 bases in between. The CDR3 bases are TGTGCCATCAAAAGCCCCCCAGATACGCAGTATTTT. Amino acids: CAIKSPPDTQYF.

This clone has only one observation. The chain combines TRBV19 with TRBJ2-1, with TRBD1 matching 9 bases. CDR1 LNHDA and CDR2 SQIVND come from the germline V gene (reference sequence). V lost 6 bases to trimming and J lost 0 bases; unmatched junction nucleotides: 12. CDR3 length equals 18 residues. The CDR3 bases are TGTGCCAGTAGAGGTATACAGGGGGCGGTGAGCTCCTACAATGAGCAGTTCTTC. It is translated as CASRGIQGAVSSYNEQFF.

V and J are TRBV29-1 and TRBJ1-1; TRBD1 agrees at 9 bases. This CDR3 region has 12 residues. The V gene's germline CDR1 is SQVTM and CDR2 ANQGSEA. V lost 6 bases, J lost 7 bases, and 6 bases stayed unmatched. In DNA form, the CDR3 reads TGCAGCGTAAACAGGGGGCGCGGTGAAGCTTTCTTT. It codes for CSVNRGRGEAFF. Variable domain in full (rest from reference TRBV29-1 and TRBJ1-1): SAVISQKPSRDICQRGTSLTIQCQVDSQVTMMFWYRQQPGQSLTLIATANQGSEATYESGFVIDKFPISRPNLTFSTLTVSNMSPEDSSIYLCSVNRGRGEAFFGQGTRLTVV.

This clone was seen only once. CDR3 protein: CASSQQLAGGTDTQYF. The CDR3 DNA sequence: TGTGCCAGTAGTCAACAACTAGCGGGGGGGACAGATACGCAGTATTTT. J is TRBJ2-3 and V is TRBV19, with TRBD2 matching 13 bases. Germline assignment: CDR1 LNHDA and CDR2 SQIVND (reference sequence). This CDR3 has 16 residues. V dropped 5 bases and J dropped 3; count of bases not matched to a gene: 5.